Listed below are T cell receptor beta chains from one sample, sequenced in a study of CD8 T cells in ankylosing spondylitis. TCRdb re-called the 5' RACE reads with MiXCR, one entry per CDR3 protein. Among approximately 300,000 distinct CDR3 sequences listed, 20% were seen once. The sequenced sample was blood, either unsorted or a sorted T cell fraction (not recorded which). The receptors here all came from a male donor with ankylosing spondylitis or in good health (not recorded which). Both conserved end residues are part of each CDR3. The D gene is left open where the match is weak. Only some rows state a clone size, as once, few, many or a class for expanded clones.

J,size,D,V,DNA,CDR3
TRBJ2-1,.,.,TRBV29-1,TGCAGCGTTGAGGTTGAGCAGTTCTTC,CSVEVEQFF
TRBJ1-1,.,.,TRBV21-1,TGTGCCAGCAGCAGGACAATGAACACTGAAGCTTTCTTT,CASSRTMNTEAFF
TRBJ2-5,.,.,TRBV15,TGTGCCACCAGCAGAGATAAAGCCAAGCAATGGGAGACCCAGTACTTC,CATSRDKAKQWETQYF
TRBJ1-2,few,.,TRBV5-1,TGCGCCAGCAGCTTGGAGGGGGGCGCATATGGCTACACCTTC,CASSLEGGAYGYTF
TRBJ2-3,.,.,TRBV6-1,TGTGCCAGCACCGAAACTGGGGATCCCACAGATACGCAGTATTTT,CASTETGDPTDTQYF
TRBJ1-2,.,.,TRBV29-1,TGCAGCGCTCTTACCTTCGAACAGGGCAACTATGGCTACACCTTC,CSALTFEQGNYGYTF
TRBJ2-1,many,.,TRBV24-1,TGTGCCACCAGTATCGAAGGGGGTATGGGGAATGAGCAGTTCTTC,CATSIEGGMGNEQFF
TRBJ2-5,few,.,TRBV4-1,TGCGCCAGCAGCCAAGATGGCTTACGGCAAGAGACCCAGTACTTC,CASSQDGLRQETQYF
TRBJ2-3,.,.,TRBV27,TGTGCCAGCCTCAGCACAGATACGCAGTATTTT,CASLSTDTQYF
TRBJ1-5,many,TRBD1,TRBV6-1,TGTGCCAGCAGTGAAGCGCGACAGGGGGTCTATAGCAATCAGCCCCAGCATTTT,CASSEARQGVYSNQPQHF
TRBJ1-2,.,.,TRBV5-1,TGCGCCAGCAGCTTGGTCAGGGGCTATGGCTACACCTTC,CASSLVRGYGYTF
TRBJ2-5,.,.,TRBV5-1,TGCGCCAGCAGCCTAATGGGCTCAACCCAAGAGACCCAGTACTTC,CASSLMGSTQETQYF
TRBJ1-5,few,.,TRBV28,TGTGCCAGCAGTTTATCCAGGGGTGGTAATCAGCCCCAGCATTTT,CASSLSRGGNQPQHF
TRBJ2-1,.,.,TRBV24-1,TGTGCCACCAGTGATCCCGGGAGACCTTCCTCCTACAATGAGCAGTTCTTC,CATSDPGRPSSYNEQFF
TRBJ1-2,.,.,TRBV12-3/TRBV12-4,TGTGCCAGCAGTTTATCAGGGCTGAGGGGCTACACCTTC,CASSLSGLRGYTF
TRBJ2-1,.,.,TRBV12-3/TRBV12-4,TGTGCCAGCAGTTTAGCTTCAGCGTTTAACTCCTACAATGAGCAGTTCTTC,CASSLASAFNSYNEQFF
TRBJ2-1,.,TRBD1,TRBV7-3,TGTGCCAGCAGCAAGAGGGACAGGGGGGTAGGGACCAACAATGAGCAGTTCTTC,CASSKRDRGVGTNNEQFF
TRBJ2-1,.,TRBD2,TRBV28,TGTGCCAGCAGTATCGGACTAGCGGACCGGAATGAGTTCTTC,CASSIGLADRNEFF
TRBJ2-5,.,.,TRBV20-1,TGCAGTGCTGAAGGGCAGGGTGTATGGACCCAGTACTTC,CSAEGQGVWTQYF
TRBJ1-5,.,.,TRBV12-3/TRBV12-4,TGTGCCAGCAGTGATATGGACAGAGCTAATCAGCCCCAGCATTTT,CASSDMDRANQPQHF
TRBJ2-3,many,TRBD2,TRBV20-1,TGCAGTGCTAGAGTATTGGCGGGAGTAACAGATACGCAGTATTTT,CSARVLAGVTDTQYF
TRBJ2-2,few,.,TRBV19,TGTGCCAGTAGTCCCCCAAAAGAGGCCGGGGAGCTGTTTTTT,CASSPPKEAGELFF
TRBJ1-1,few,TRBD1,TRBV12-3/TRBV12-4,TGTGCCAGCAGTTTCAGGGGGCGAGACACTGAAGCTTTCTTT,CASSFRGRDTEAFF
TRBJ2-1,few,TRBD2,TRBV5-1,TGCGCCAGCAGCTGGGGACTAGCGGGACCTCCTAATGAGCAGTTCTTC,CASSWGLAGPPNEQFF
TRBJ2-3,.,.,TRBV20-1,TGCAGTGCCACCCCCCCGGGAGTTGACAGATTCACAGATACGCAGTATTTT,CSATPPGVDRFTDTQYF
TRBJ2-3,.,TRBD2,TRBV11-2,TGTGCCAGCAGCAAGGGACTAGCGGGATTCACAGATACGCAGTATTTT,CASSKGLAGFTDTQYF
TRBJ1-1,.,TRBD1,TRBV2,TGTGCCAGCACGGACAGGGCTGGGTCTGAAGCTTTCTTT,CASTDRAGSEAFF
TRBJ2-3,few,TRBD2,TRBV3-1,TGTGCCAGCAGCCAAGATCCCGGGACTAGCGGGAGTTCAGATACGCAGTATTTT,CASSQDPGTSGSSDTQYF
TRBJ1-2,many,TRBD1,TRBV6-5,TGTGCCAGCAGTTACTCGGTGGGACAGGGAGGTGGCTACACCTTC,CASSYSVGQGGGYTF
TRBJ2-2,.,.,TRBV6-4,TGTGCCAGCCAAACGGAGGAAAACACCGGGGAGCTGTTTTTT,CASQTEENTGELFF
TRBJ2-1,.,.,TRBV7-2,TGTGCCAGCAGCTTAGATCCAGGGACCAATGAGCAGTTCTTC,CASSLDPGTNEQFF
TRBJ2-3,.,.,TRBV5-1,TGCGCCAGCAGCCTCCAATCAGCGGGCACAGATACGCAGTATTTT,CASSLQSAGTDTQYF
TRBJ2-1,few,TRBD2,TRBV5-1,TGCGCCAGCAGCTGGGGACTAGCGGGAGGGAACAATGAGCAGTTCTTC,CASSWGLAGGNNEQFF
TRBJ2-1,.,TRBD1,TRBV9,TGTGCCAGCAGCGTCGACAGGGAATACAATGAGCAGTTCTTC,CASSVDREYNEQFF
TRBJ1-4,few,.,TRBV2,TGTGCCAGCGCTAGCCGGGGGCTCGGCGAAAAACTGTTTTTT,CASASRGLGEKLFF
TRBJ2-3,few,.,TRBV9,TGTGCCAGCAGCGTAGACCCAGGGGAAGATACGCAGTATTTT,CASSVDPGEDTQYF
TRBJ1-1,.,.,TRBV4-2,TGTGCCAGCAGGGGAAAGATAACAGGGAATTTGAACACTGAAGCTTTCTTT,CASRGKITGNLNTEAFF
TRBJ1-2,.,.,TRBV7-9,TGTGCCAGCAGCTCCACAGGTTTTACAGAGGATGGCTACACCTTC,CASSSTGFTEDGYTF
TRBJ1-1,.,TRBD1,TRBV11-2,TGTGCCAGCAGCTTAGCCGTAGGGGGCGTCACTGAAGCTTTCTTT,CASSLAVGGVTEAFF
TRBJ1-5,.,.,TRBV12-3/TRBV12-4,TGTGCCAGCAGTTTAATGGGGGGCGGTAATCAGCCCCAGCATTTT,CASSLMGGGNQPQHF
TRBJ2-2,.,.,TRBV27,TGTGCCAGCAGTCTCTTCCCCGGGCTTAACACCGGGGAGCTGTTTTTT,CASSLFPGLNTGELFF
TRBJ2-5,many,TRBD1,TRBV7-8,TGTGCCAGCAGCCAAAGGGTCGCGGGACAGGATGAGACCCAGTACTTC,CASSQRVAGQDETQYF
TRBJ1-4,few,.,TRBV10-2,TGCGCCAGCAGTGAGGGAGGGCGGTTTAATGAAAAACTGTTTTTT,CASSEGGRFNEKLFF